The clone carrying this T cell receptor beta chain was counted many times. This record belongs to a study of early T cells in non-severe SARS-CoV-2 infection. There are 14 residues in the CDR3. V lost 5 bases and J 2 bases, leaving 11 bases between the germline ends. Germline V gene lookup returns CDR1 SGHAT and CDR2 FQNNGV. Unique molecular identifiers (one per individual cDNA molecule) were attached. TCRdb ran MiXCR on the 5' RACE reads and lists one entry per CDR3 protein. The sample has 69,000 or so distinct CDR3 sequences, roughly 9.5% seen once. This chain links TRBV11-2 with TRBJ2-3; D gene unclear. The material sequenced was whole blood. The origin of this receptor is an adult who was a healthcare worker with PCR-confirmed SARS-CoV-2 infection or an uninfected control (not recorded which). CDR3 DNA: TGTGCCAGCAGCCCTCAACGGTCCACAGATACGCAGTATTTT. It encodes CASSPQRSTDTQYF.